This is a list of T cell receptor beta chains from one sample in a study of Graves' ophthalmopathy and Graves' hyperthyroidism. TCRdb itself ran the multiplex PCR reads through MiXCR, one entry per CDR3 protein. The sample holds 620,000 or so distinct CDR3 sequences, approximately 22% seen once. Sequences were obtained from peripheral blood. These TCRs come from a woman aged 18-29 years with stable Graves' hyperthyroidism. Some clones in this sample may be carry-over from other donors' samples. Each CDR3 is given with its conserved first and last residue. A D gene is named only where the DNA matches it firmly. Expanded clones get a size class; other rows say once, few or many, or leave the size out.

d_call j_call v_call clone_size cdr3_aa cdr3_nt
TRBD1 TRBJ2-5 TRBV18 many CASSEDRAQAAF TGTGCCAGCTCAGAGGACAGGGCCCAAGCAGCCTTC
. TRBJ2-7 TRBV6-5 . CASSYSQGPTYEQYF TGTGCCAGCAGTTACTCGCAGGGGCCGACCTACGAGCAGTACTTC
TRBD2 TRBJ2-7 TRBV20-1 . CSAGTAGGFYEQYF TGCAGTGCAGGAACAGCGGGAGGCTTCTACGAGCAGTACTTC
TRBD2 TRBJ2-7 TRBV7-2 many CASSLGGGLYEQYF TGTGCCAGCAGCTTGGGCGGGGGACTCTACGAGCAGTACTTC
. TRBJ2-2 TRBV27 many CASSCRGPEPNTGELFF TGTGCCAGCAGTTGCAGGGGTCCTGAACCGAACACCGGGGAGCTGTTTTTT
. TRBJ1-2 TRBV2 many CASSAHAANYGYTF TGTGCCAGCAGTGCCCATGCGGCTAACTATGGCTACACCTTC
. TRBJ1-1 TRBV6-5 many CASSYSGLANTEAFF TGTGCCAGCAGTTACTCGGGGTTGGCGAACACTGAAGCTTTCTTT
. TRBJ1-1 TRBV6-5 many CASSPVYSSRTEAFF TGTGCCAGCAGTCCTGTATATAGTAGTCGCACTGAAGCTTTCTTT
TRBD1 TRBJ1-1 TRBV6-1 . CATGQVNTEAFF TGTGCCACGGGACAGGTGAACACTGAAGCTTTCTTT
TRBD1 TRBJ1-6 TRBV20-1 . CSAGGQDNYNSPLHF TGCAGTGCAGGGGGACAGGACAACTATAATTCACCCCTCCACTTT
. TRBJ2-2 TRBV4-2 many CASSQDGSNTGELFF TGTGCCAGCAGCCAAGATGGGTCCAACACCGGGGAGCTGTTTTTT
TRBD1 TRBJ2-7 TRBV6-2/TRBV6-3 . CASSPIGTGEWYF TGTGCCAGCAGTCCCATCGGGACAGGCGAGTGGTACTTC
. TRBJ2-7 TRBV6-1 many CASSAPRDASYEQYF TGTGCCAGCAGTGCCCCTCGGGACGCCTCCTACGAGCAGTACTTC
. TRBJ1-1 TRBV18 many CASSPTPLNTEAFF TGTGCCAGCTCACCCACGCCGTTGAACACTGAAGCTTTCTTT
TRBD1 TRBJ2-2 TRBV19 few CASSIGQGTTGELFF TGTGCCAGTAGTATAGGACAGGGGACGACCGGGGAGCTGTTTTTT
. TRBJ1-1 TRBV28 many CASRKPGLKNTEAFF TGTGCCAGCAGGAAACCGGGACTCAAGAACACTGAAGCTTTCTTT
TRBD1 TRBJ2-7 TRBV9 . CASSVEGQGAYEQYF TGTGCCAGCAGCGTAGAGGGACAGGGGGCCTACGAGCAGTACTTC
. TRBJ2-2 TRBV19 . CASSTTNFGELFF TGTGCCAGTAGTACGACTAATTTCGGGGAGCTGTTTTTT
TRBD2 TRBJ2-5 TRBV9 many CASSAGLAGEWETQYF TGTGCCAGCAGCGCGGGACTAGCGGGAGAATGGGAGACCCAGTACTTC
TRBD1 TRBJ1-5 TRBV3-1 many CASSQGTGWRDQPQHF TGTGCCAGCAGCCAAGGGACAGGGTGGCGGGATCAGCCCCAGCATTTT
. TRBJ1-1 TRBV16 . CASSQGSSTEAFF TGTGCCAGCAGCCAAGGGAGTAGTACTGAAGCTTTCTTT
. TRBJ2-7 TRBV29-1 . CSATPDGYEQYF TGCAGCGCTACCCCTGACGGCTACGAGCAGTACTTC
. TRBJ1-1 TRBV2 . CASGGRLWNTEAFF TGTGCCAGCGGGGGACGACTGTGGAACACTGAAGCTTTCTTT
. TRBJ2-5 TRBV5-1 few CASSLAVALQETQYF TGCGCCAGCAGCTTGGCAGTGGCGCTCCAAGAGACCCAGTACTTC
. TRBJ1-2 TRBV12-3/TRBV12-4 few CASKSTGPDGYTF TGTGCCAGCAAATCCACGGGACCGGATGGCTACACCTTC
. TRBJ2-7 TRBV5-1 many CASSEHTSYEQYF TGCGCCAGCAGCGAACACACCAGTTACGAGCAGTACTTC
. TRBJ2-7 TRBV7-8 . CASSSPRDGGHEQYF TGTGCCAGCAGCTCTCCCCGGGACGGCGGCCACGAGCAGTACTTC
. TRBJ2-5 TRBV6-1 many CASSQWGGKETQYF TGTGCCAGCAGTCAGTGGGGCGGGAAAGAGACCCAGTACTTC
. TRBJ1-3 TRBV12-3/TRBV12-4 many CASSQEENTIYF TGTGCCAGCAGCCAGGAAGAAAACACCATATATTTT
. TRBJ1-1 TRBV15 . CATSRESGNWGNTEAFF TGTGCCACCAGCAGAGAGTCGGGGAACTGGGGGAACACTGAAGCTTTCTTT
. TRBJ1-1 TRBV30 . CAWSEGLLGITEAFF TGTGCCTGGAGTGAGGGACTTCTAGGGATCACTGAAGCTTTCTTT
. TRBJ1-5 TRBV6-1 . CASRTLGNGQPQHF TGTGCCAGCAGGACCCTGGGGAATGGTCAGCCCCAGCATTTT
. TRBJ1-2 TRBV19 many CASSIRRYGYTF TGTGCCAGTAGTATACGGAGATATGGCTACACCTTC
. TRBJ1-1 TRBV6-1 . CASSEAGAAEAFF TGTGCCAGCAGTGAAGCAGGGGCGGCTGAGGCTTTCTTT
. TRBJ2-7 TRBV12-3/TRBV12-4 few CASSLDFRPYEQYF TGTGCCAGCAGTTTAGATTTCAGGCCCTACGAGCAGTACTTC
TRBD1 TRBJ2-4 TRBV28 few CASRHPQGYTAKNIQYF TGTGCCAGCAGACACCCACAGGGGTATACGGCCAAAAACATTCAGTACTTC
. TRBJ1-1 TRBV6-5 many CASSYDRSNTEAFF TGTGCCAGCAGTTACGACAGGAGCAACACTGAAGCTTTCTTT
. TRBJ2-5 TRBV3-1 . CASSQVWGAGETQYF TGTGCCAGCAGCCAAGTTTGGGGGGCCGGAGAGACCCAGTACTTC
. TRBJ2-2 TRBV5-1 . CASSLDYTGELFF TGCGCCAGCAGCTTAGACTATACCGGGGAGCTGTTTTTT
. TRBJ2-2 TRBV12-3/TRBV12-4 . CASSPTDSFSGELFF TGTGCCAGCAGCCCAACCGACAGCTTCTCCGGGGAGCTGTTTTTT
TRBD1 TRBJ2-7 TRBV6-5 . CASSYFGTGSYEQYF TGTGCCAGCAGTTACTTCGGGACAGGGTCCTACGAGCAGTACTTC
. TRBJ2-5 TRBV7-7 few CASSLQGRVETQYF TGTGCTAGCTCCCTACAGGGCAGAGTGGAGACCCAGTACTTC
TRBD2 TRBJ2-5 TRBV20-1 many CSAYPTSGSRETQYF TGCAGTGCCTACCCGACTAGCGGGAGCAGGGAGACCCAGTACTTC
TRBD1 TRBJ1-6 TRBV6-1 many CASSANRGGNSPLHF TGTGCCAGCAGTGCCAACAGGGGTGGTAATTCACCCCTCCACTTT
. TRBJ1-2 TRBV28 . CAGGGEALYGYTF TGTGCCGGGGGTGGAGAGGCATTATATGGCTACACCTTC
TRBD2 TRBJ2-5 TRBV6-5 many CASSYLGGGILETQYF TGTGCCAGCAGTTACCTCGGCGGGGGGATACTCGAGACCCAGTACTTC
TRBD2 TRBJ2-7 TRBV6-2/TRBV6-3 few CASRGAGVVEQYF TGTGCCAGCCGCGGGGCGGGAGTAGTGGAGCAGTACTTC
. TRBJ1-5 TRBV6-1 . CASRGGGRGQPQHF TGTGCCAGCAGAGGAGGGGGGCGAGGTCAGCCCCAGCATTTT
TRBD1 TRBJ1-6 TRBV7-2 . CASSLLWTGGYSPLHF TGTGCCAGCAGCTTACTATGGACAGGGGGTTATTCACCCCTCCACTTT
. TRBJ2-6 TRBV2 . CASSSQGGTGANVLTF TGTGCCAGCAGCTCCCAAGGGGGGACTGGGGCCAACGTCCTGACTTTC
TRBD2 TRBJ2-7 TRBV2 many CASSERGGIAYEQYF TGTGCCAGCAGTGAACGGGGGGGCATCGCCTACGAGCAGTACTTC